The rows below give T cell receptor beta chains drawn from one sample of a study of blood T cell repertoires in COVID-19. The table came from immunoSEQ multiplex PCR; TCRdb's copy has only in-frame clones and leaves some out. The table lists about 190,000 clones, over 75% of them singletons. Sequences were obtained from peripheral blood. Every receptor here comes from a man aged 45-65 years who had recovered from COVID-19. CDR3s include the opening cysteine and the closing phenylalanine or tryptophan. D genes are given only for firm matches. Size values are once, few and many counts, or a class for expanded clones, and some rows have none.

J	size	V	length	D	DNA	CDR3
TRBJ1-2	.	TRBV19	15	.	TGTGCCAGTAGTATCCTGCGGGACGGTGGCTATGGCTACACCTTC	CASSILRDGGYGYTF
TRBJ1-4	.	TRBV7-2	15	.	TGTGCCAGCAGCTTAGCGGGGGGGGTGGGTGAAAAACTGTTTTTT	CASSLAGGVGEKLFF
TRBJ2-4	once	TRBV7-2	14	.	TGTGCCAGCAGCCCCCTCCCTGGACTCTCTTATCAGTACTTC	CASSPLPGLSYQYF
TRBJ1-2	.	TRBV4-3	14	.	TGCGCCAGCAGCCAAGCAACAGGTTTTAATGGCTACACCTTC	CASSQATGFNGYTF
TRBJ1-4	.	TRBV30	11	.	TGTGCCTCCCAGGGCGGTGAAAAACTGTTTTTT	CASQGGEKLFF
TRBJ2-7	.	TRBV29-1	13	TRBD2	TGCAGCGTTGCACGGGGGGGGGAGTACGAGCAGTACTTC	CSVARGGEYEQYF
TRBJ2-7	.	TRBV19	14	TRBD1	TGTGCCAGTAGTGGACAGGGGACTTCCTACGAGCAGTACTTC	CASSGQGTSYEQYF
TRBJ2-2	.	TRBV5-1	14	.	TGCGCCAGCAGAGGGGGGGAACTCACCGGGGAGCTGTTTTTT	CASRGGELTGELFF
TRBJ1-1	.	TRBV19	14	.	TGTGCCAGTAGTATGGGCATCATGAACACTGAAGCTTTCTTT	CASSMGIMNTEAFF
TRBJ2-3	once	TRBV19	17	TRBD1	TGTGCCAGTTCCGACAGGGGGCAAAGCCCGAACACAGATACGCAGTATTTT	CASSDRGQSPNTDTQYF
TRBJ1-1	.	TRBV2	15	.	TGTGCCAGCAGTGAGCAGGCCGGCATGAACACTGAAGCTTTCTTT	CASSEQAGMNTEAFF
TRBJ1-1	.	TRBV3-1/TRBV3-2	12	.	TGTGCCAGCAGCCAAGGTCCCCAGGGAGCTTTCTTT	CASSQGPQGAFF
TRBJ2-7	.	TRBV29-1	13	TRBD2	TGCAGCGTGAGGGGACTAGCGACCTACGAGCAGTACTTC	CSVRGLATYEQYF
TRBJ1-1	.	TRBV6-1	16	.	TGTGCCAGCAGTGAAAACAGGGACCGGATGAACACTGAAGCTTTCTTT	CASSENRDRMNTEAFF
TRBJ2-3	.	TRBV5-1	16	TRBD1	TGCGCCAGCAGCAACAAGGACAGGGTTGGCACAGATACGCAGTATTTT	CASSNKDRVGTDTQYF
TRBJ2-6	.	TRBV2	14	TRBD1	TGTGCCAGCCAACAGGGGTTTGGGGCCAACGTCCTGACTTTC	CASQQGFGANVLTF
TRBJ2-1	.	TRBV6-6	14	.	TGTGCCAGCAGTCCACAGGGAAGCTACAATGAGCAGTTCTTC	CASSPQGSYNEQFF
TRBJ2-3	.	TRBV5-8	16	TRBD2	TGTGCCAGCAGCTTGGGCGGACTAGCGGGAGCAGATACGCAGTATTTT	CASSLGGLAGADTQYF
TRBJ2-7	few	TRBV30	15	TRBD2	TGTGCCTGGAGCCCACGGGGGACTAGCGGCTACGAGCAGTACTTC	CAWSPRGTSGYEQYF
TRBJ1-4	.	TRBV29-1	14	.	TGCAGCGTTGGACAGACTTCAACTAATGAAAAACTGTTTTTT	CSVGQTSTNEKLFF
TRBJ2-3	few	TRBV9	12	.	TGTGCCAGCAGCGTTCACGGAGATACGCAGTATTTT	CASSVHGDTQYF
TRBJ2-7	.	TRBV28	14	.	TGTGCCAGCACCGAACCGGGACAAAACTACGAGCAGTACTTC	CASTEPGQNYEQYF
TRBJ1-6	.	TRBV2	13	.	TGTGCCAGCGGGGAGGCAGTAGATTCACCCCTCCACTTT	CASGEAVDSPLHF
TRBJ2-2	.	TRBV3-1/TRBV3-2	19	TRBD2	TGTGCCAGCAGCCAGTACGGGCTAGCGGGAGAGGGGAACACCGGGGAGCTGTTTTTT	CASSQYGLAGEGNTGELFF
TRBJ2-3	.	TRBV9	13	.	TGTGCCAGCAGCACTGACAGTAGAGATACGCAGTATTTT	CASSTDSRDTQYF
TRBJ2-2	.	TRBV11-3	16	.	TGTGCCAGCAGCTTAGATCTAGGTACTCTCACCGGGGAGCTGTTTTTT	CASSLDLGTLTGELFF
TRBJ2-7	.	TRBV19	18	TRBD2	TGTGCCAGGGGAAATTGGGCTAGCGGGGGGAAAAAGCTCTACGAGCAGTACTTC	CARGNWASGGKKLYEQYF
TRBJ1-4	.	TRBV30	14	.	TGTGCCTGGAGCCACAGTAACTTTAATGAAAAACTGTTTTTT	CAWSHSNFNEKLFF
TRBJ2-7	.	TRBV30	12	TRBD1	TGTGCCTGGATCCGGACAGGGATAGGGCAGTACTTC	CAWIRTGIGQYF
TRBJ1-5	.	TRBV10-1	16	TRBD1	TGCGCCAGCAGTGCCTTCAGACAGGGGGCTCATCAGCCCCAGCATTTT	CASSAFRQGAHQPQHF
TRBJ2-3	few	TRBV5-1	14	.	TGCGCCAGCAGCTTGGAGGGGGTACGAGATACGCAGTATTTT	CASSLEGVRDTQYF
TRBJ2-5	.	TRBV27	12	.	TGTGCCAGCAGTTCACTCCAAGAGACCCAGTACTTC	CASSSLQETQYF
TRBJ2-3	once	TRBV7-2	13	.	TGTGCCAGCAGCTCCCCAGGTTTAGGTACGCAGTATTTT	CASSSPGLGTQYF
TRBJ2-7	.	TRBV5-1	15	TRBD1	TGCGCCAGCAGCTTGTTTCGAGGACAGGGGAACGAGCAGTACTTC	CASSLFRGQGNEQYF
TRBJ1-1	.	TRBV7-8	11	TRBD1	TGTGCCAGCAGCAGGACAGGGGGAGCTTTCTTT	CASSRTGGAFF
TRBJ2-7	few	TRBV6-5	13	TRBD1	TGTGCCAGCAGTAAGGTCGGACAGGAAGAGCAGTACTTC	CASSKVGQEEQYF
TRBJ2-5	few	TRBV5-1	15	TRBD1	TGCGCCAGCAGCAAAGGGACAGCCGCCCAAGAGACCCAGTACTTC	CASSKGTAAQETQYF
TRBJ2-7	.	TRBV27	15	.	TGTGCCAGCAGTTTTCGACAGCCAAGCTCCTACGAGCAGTACTTC	CASSFRQPSSYEQYF
TRBJ1-1	.	TRBV29-1	16	.	TGCAGCGTTGAAGCTGTATTGGGCTGGCAGGGCCCTGAAGCTTTCTTT	CSVEAVLGWQGPEAFF
TRBJ2-7	.	TRBV6-5	14	TRBD1	TGTGCCAGCAGTCCGGGACAGTCTCCCCACGAGCAGTACTTC	CASSPGQSPHEQYF
TRBJ1-1	few	TRBV30	12	TRBD1	TGTGCCTGGAGCGACAGGGTATCGGCAGCTTTCTTT	CAWSDRVSAAFF
TRBJ1-2	.	TRBV7-9	13	.	TGTGCCAGCAGTTACAGGGTTAACGGGGGCTACACCTTC	CASSYRVNGGYTF
TRBJ1-1	.	TRBV29-1	10	.	TGCAGCGTTCATCGGACTGAAGCTTTCTTT	CSVHRTEAFF
TRBJ2-1	.	TRBV24-1	18	TRBD2	TGTGCCACCTCAAAGATAGCGGGACTAGCGGGAGTAGGGGTTGAGCAGTTCTTC	CATSKIAGLAGVGVEQFF
TRBJ1-4	once	TRBV5-5	15	.	TGTGCCAGCAGCCCGCCAGGGGCAGCTAATGAAAAACTGTTTTTT	CASSPPGAANEKLFF
TRBJ2-7	few	TRBV6-5	14	TRBD2	TGTGCCAGCAGTCCCCAGGGCGGGAGTTACGAGCAGTACTTC	CASSPQGGSYEQYF
TRBJ1-1	.	TRBV29-1	13	.	TGCAGCGTTGCTTTGAGCCTTAACACTGAAGCTTTCTTT	CSVALSLNTEAFF
TRBJ1-2	.	TRBV29-1	13	.	TGCAGCGTTGGACGGGGGGAGGCATATGGCTACACCTTC	CSVGRGEAYGYTF
TRBJ2-1	.	TRBV6-5	16	.	TGTGCCAGCAGTTACTCGCTTCCAGGGATAGGCAATGAGCAGTTCTTC	CASSYSLPGIGNEQFF
TRBJ2-1	.	TRBV5-1	15	TRBD2	TGCGCCAGCAGCCGTAGCGGGAGCTCACACAATGAGCAGTTCTTC	CASSRSGSSHNEQFF
TRBJ2-3	.	TRBV13	16	TRBD2	TGTGCCAGCAGCTCGCGGGAGGTTGAGAGCACAGATACGCAGTATTTT	CASSSREVESTDTQYF